The rows below give T cell receptor beta chains drawn from one sample of a study of T cells in Graves' hyperthyroidism and ophthalmopathy. TCRdb re-analysed the multiplex PCR reads in MiXCR, keeping a single row per CDR3 protein. Among about 400,000 distinct CDR3 sequences listed, around 15% were seen once. The specimen sequenced was blood. Receptors were obtained from a woman in her sixties with Graves' ophthalmopathy. Each CDR3 is given with its conserved first and last residue. D genes are given only for firm matches. The listing skips clone size in some rows; elsewhere it reads once, few, many or a size class.

TRBD2	TRBV20-1	16	TRBJ2-3	few	TGCAGTGCTCCCTCGGGGGGGGCCAGGTCCACAGATACGCAGTATTTT	CSAPSGGARSTDTQYF
.	TRBV9	13	TRBJ2-7	few	TGTGCCAGCAGCGTCGGGGGCACCTACGAGCAGTACTTC	CASSVGGTYEQYF
TRBD1	TRBV4-1	19	TRBJ1-3	.	TGCGCCAGCAGCCAAAGGGGCCCAGGGGGCCTCTTCTCTGGAAACACCATATATTTT	CASSQRGPGGLFSGNTIYF
TRBD1	TRBV24-1	15	TRBJ2-1	.	TGTGCCACCAGTGATGGACAGGGGGTCAACAATGAGCAGTTCTTC	CATSDGQGVNNEQFF
TRBD2	TRBV28	15	TRBJ2-1	.	TGTGCCAGCAGTCCTCAGGGGAGCGGGAGGGTTGAGCAGTTCTTC	CASSPQGSGRVEQFF
.	TRBV20-1	14	TRBJ1-5	.	TGCAGTGCCACCCCGGTTAGTCTTGGTCAGCCCCAGCATTTT	CSATPVSLGQPQHF
TRBD1	TRBV14	15	TRBJ1-2	.	TGTGCCAGCAGCCCAATAGACAGGGGTCTCTATGGCTACACCTTC	CASSPIDRGLYGYTF
.	TRBV19	16	TRBJ1-3	.	TGTGCCAGTAGTATTCACGCCGGGACACCAGGAAACACCATATATTTT	CASSIHAGTPGNTIYF
TRBD1	TRBV28	11	TRBJ1-2	many	TGTGCCACTTCGGGACAGGGAGGCTACACCTTC	CATSGQGGYTF
TRBD2	TRBV12-3/TRBV12-4	14	TRBJ2-4	many	TGTGCCAGCAGTCTAGCGGGAGGGGAAAACATTCAGTACTTC	CASSLAGGENIQYF
.	TRBV5-4	16	TRBJ1-2	.	TGTGCCAGCAGCCGCGGGGGGGGCAAGTGGTACTATGGCTACACCTTC	CASSRGGGKWYYGYTF
.	TRBV6-2/TRBV6-3	14	TRBJ2-7	.	TGTGCCAGCACCCCGGTGCGGGGCGCCTACGAGCAGTACTTC	CASTPVRGAYEQYF
.	TRBV5-1	14	TRBJ1-3	.	TGCGCCAGCAGCAAGGACGGGTCTCAGGGCACCATATATTTT	CASSKDGSQGTIYF
.	TRBV12-3/TRBV12-4	16	TRBJ1-1	many	TGTGCCAGCAGTTTAGGTCAGGGGATGATGAACACTGAAGCTTTCTTT	CASSLGQGMMNTEAFF
.	TRBV5-1	13	TRBJ2-7	few	TGCGCCAGCAGCTTCGGGAACTCATACGAGCAGTACTTC	CASSFGNSYEQYF
.	TRBV7-9	13	TRBJ1-5	few	TGTGCCAGCAGCTTCTCCGGGGAGCAGCCCCAGCATTTT	CASSFSGEQPQHF
.	TRBV5-6	17	TRBJ2-4	many	TGTGCCAGCAGCTTGAGAACCGGGGTTGAAGCCAAAAACATTCAGTACTTC	CASSLRTGVEAKNIQYF
.	TRBV4-1	15	TRBJ2-1	.	TGCGCCAGCAGCCAAGGAGGGAGCTCCTACAATGAGCAGTTCTTC	CASSQGGSSYNEQFF
.	TRBV20-1	14	TRBJ1-5	many	TGCAGTGCTAGAGATCCCCAGCTCAATCAGCCCCAGCATTTT	CSARDPQLNQPQHF
.	TRBV2	13	TRBJ2-7	.	TGTGCCAGCAGTGCGGACGGATCCTACGAGCAGTACTTC	CASSADGSYEQYF
.	TRBV30	13	TRBJ2-7	.	TGTGCCTGGGGCGCGGGATGGTCCTACGAGCAGTACTTC	CAWGAGWSYEQYF
TRBD2	TRBV4-1	16	TRBJ2-5	.	TGCGCCAGCAGCCAAGATCGGGGACTATACCAAGAGACCCAGTACTTC	CASSQDRGLYQETQYF
TRBD2	TRBV5-1	14	TRBJ2-7	many	TGCGCCAGCAGCACCGGACTAGCCCCCTACGAGCAGTACTTC	CASSTGLAPYEQYF
TRBD1	TRBV12-3/TRBV12-4	16	TRBJ2-7	many	TGTGCCAGCAGTTTCTCCCTCGCCGGGACAGCGTACGAGCAGTACTTC	CASSFSLAGTAYEQYF